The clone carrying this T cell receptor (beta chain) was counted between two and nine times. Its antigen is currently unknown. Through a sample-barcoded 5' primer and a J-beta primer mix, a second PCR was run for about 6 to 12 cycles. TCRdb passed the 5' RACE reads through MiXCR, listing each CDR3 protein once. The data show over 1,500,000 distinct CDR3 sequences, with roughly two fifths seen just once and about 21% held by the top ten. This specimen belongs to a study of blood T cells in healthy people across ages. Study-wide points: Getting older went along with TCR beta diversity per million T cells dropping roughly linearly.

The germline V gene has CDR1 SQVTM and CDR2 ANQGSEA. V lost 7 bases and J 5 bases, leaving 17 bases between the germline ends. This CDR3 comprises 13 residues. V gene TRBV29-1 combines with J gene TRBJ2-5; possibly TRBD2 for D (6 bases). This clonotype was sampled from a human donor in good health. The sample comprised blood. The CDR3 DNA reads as TGCAGCGGGGAGACTAGACCCTCGGAGACCCAGTACTTC. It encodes CSGETRPSETQYF.